A selection of T cell receptor beta chains follows, all from one sample in a study of blood T cells in healthy people across ages. TCRdb reprocessed the 5' RACE reads via MiXCR and lists one record per CDR3 protein. The sample consists of about 930,000 distinct CDR3 sequences, 25% to 30% of them appearing once. These data are also associated with another study on T cells of mothers and their children.

The sequenced material came from blood. These receptors came from a woman aged 40-49 years in good health. CDR3s include the opening cysteine and the closing phenylalanine or tryptophan. A D gene is named only where the DNA matches it firmly. The listing skips clone size in some rows; elsewhere it reads once, few, many or a size class.

D gene,clone size,V gene,J gene,CDR3 DNA,CDR3 protein
NA,many,TRBV29-1,TRBJ2-6,TGCAGCGCCCGTGGGTCTGGGGCCAACGTCCTGACTTTC,CSARGSGANVLTF
TRBD2,few,TRBV5-5,TRBJ2-6,TGTGCCAGCAGCGCAACTAGCGGGGGGACTCGGGGGGCCAACGTCCTGACTTTC,CASSATSGGTRGANVLTF
NA,NA,TRBV19,TRBJ1-1,TGTGCCAGTAGTATAATGGGGCGGGGGAGAAACACTGAAGCTTTCTTT,CASSIMGRGRNTEAFF
TRBD1,few,TRBV20-1,TRBJ1-2,TGCAGTGCTACGACAGGGCCCCGTGGCTACACCTTC,CSATTGPRGYTF
TRBD2,many,TRBV14,TRBJ2-4,TGTGCCAGCAGCCTGGGAGGGATAGCCAAAAACATTCAGTACTTC,CASSLGGIAKNIQYF
TRBD2,few,TRBV5-1,TRBJ2-5,TGCGCCAGCAGCCAAACTAGCGGGGGAACAGAGACCCAGTACTTC,CASSQTSGGTETQYF
TRBD1,NA,TRBV29-1,TRBJ1-5,TGCAGCGTTGCGGGACAGGCCAATCAGCCCCAGCATTTT,CSVAGQANQPQHF
NA,few,TRBV5-1,TRBJ1-1,TGCGCCAGCAGCTGGCAGTCGAACACTGAAGCTTTCTTT,CASSWQSNTEAFF
NA,many,TRBV25-1,TRBJ2-5,TGTGCCAGCAGTGATGCCACTAGATTGGAGACCCAGTACTTC,CASSDATRLETQYF
NA,many,TRBV7-9,TRBJ1-1,TGTGCCAGCAGCTGGGGGGGCACAGACACTGAAGCTTTCTTT,CASSWGGTDTEAFF
NA,NA,TRBV6-2/TRBV6-3,TRBJ2-1,TGTGCCAGCAGTTACACATTCCCCCTACCTCACAATGAGCAGTTCTTC,CASSYTFPLPHNEQFF
TRBD2,once,TRBV28,TRBJ2-1,TGTGCCAGCAGTCTGGGACGAGCGGGGGTCTACAATGAGCAGTTCTTC,CASSLGRAGVYNEQFF
TRBD1,many,TRBV30,TRBJ2-7,TGTGCCTGGAGTATCGGGCAGGGGGCCCACGAGCAGTACTTC,CAWSIGQGAHEQYF
NA,NA,TRBV5-1,TRBJ1-2,TGCGCCAGCAGCTTGGGGGGCCAGGCAGGCGGAGGCTACACCTTC,CASSLGGQAGGGYTF
NA,NA,TRBV9,TRBJ1-1,TGTGCCAGCAGCGTAGAGGACAGCTACGCTGAAGCTTTCTTT,CASSVEDSYAEAFF
TRBD1,NA,TRBV10-3,TRBJ1-2,TGTGCCATCAGTGAACAGGGGGTCCCCTATGGCTACACCTTC,CAISEQGVPYGYTF
NA,NA,TRBV12-3/TRBV12-4,TRBJ2-6,TGTGCCGGAGGCCCTGGGGCCAACGTCCTGACTTTC,CAGGPGANVLTF
NA,many,TRBV4-1,TRBJ2-7,TGCGCCAGCAGCCAGACCGAGACCTACGAGCAGTACTTC,CASSQTETYEQYF
NA,NA,TRBV11-1,TRBJ1-6,TGTGCCAGCAGCTTAGCCTCAGGCCAGGGTTGGTCACCCCTCTACTTT,CASSLASGQGWSPLYF
NA,NA,TRBV30,TRBJ1-4,TGTGCCTGGAGTGCTGGGGGTAATAATGAAAAACTGTTTTTT,CAWSAGGNNEKLFF
NA,many,TRBV15,TRBJ2-1,TGTGCCACCAGCAGGCCAACCGGGACCCCGCTCGCGTATGAGCAGTTCTTC,CATSRPTGTPLAYEQFF
TRBD2,NA,TRBV20-1,TRBJ2-7,TGCAGTGCTAGAGAGCGGGAGTACGAGCAGTACTTC,CSAREREYEQYF
TRBD1,few,TRBV7-8,TRBJ1-1,TGTGCCAGCAGCTGGGACAGCACGAACACTGAAGCTTTCTTT,CASSWDSTNTEAFF
NA,NA,TRBV5-5,TRBJ2-7,TGTGCCAGCAGCTGCCGGGGGGCCAGCTACGAGCAGTACTTC,CASSCRGASYEQYF
NA,few,TRBV2,TRBJ1-5,TGTGCCAGCAGTGAAAAGTCGGGAATCTTAACAGCGGCTCAGCCCCAGCATTTT,CASSEKSGILTAAQPQHF
TRBD2,NA,TRBV20-1,TRBJ2-3,TGCAGTGCCACCCGACTAGCGGGGACAAGCACAGATACGCAGTATTTT,CSATRLAGTSTDTQYF
NA,few,TRBV7-9,TRBJ1-3,TGTGCCAGCAGCATCCAGGGACCGAAAAACACCATATATTTT,CASSIQGPKNTIYF
NA,NA,TRBV7-8,TRBJ1-5,TGTGCCAGCAGCTTAGAAAGAACCGACCAGCCCCAGCATTTT,CASSLERTDQPQHF
NA,few,TRBV28,TRBJ2-7,TGTGCCTGCAGTAAACAGGGAACCTACGAGCAGTACTTC,CACSKQGTYEQYF
NA,NA,TRBV7-2,TRBJ1-2,TGTGCCAGCAGCTTAGCCGGGCAGGGTAAGAGCTATGGCTACACCTTC,CASSLAGQGKSYGYTF
TRBD2,NA,TRBV14,TRBJ2-3,TGTGCCAGCAGCCAAAACCGGGGGGGAGTGTCGGATACGCAGTATTTT,CASSQNRGGVSDTQYF
NA,many,TRBV14,TRBJ2-7,TGTGCCAGCAGCCTAAAGGGGCTTTACGAGCAGTACTTC,CASSLKGLYEQYF
NA,NA,TRBV20-1,TRBJ1-1,TGCAGTGCTAGGGCTGGGGGGATGAACACTGAAGCTTTCTTT,CSARAGGMNTEAFF
NA,few,TRBV6-2/TRBV6-3,TRBJ1-1,TGTGCCAGCAGTTACTTAATCTTTACAGGGTCTGAAGCTTTCTTT,CASSYLIFTGSEAFF
TRBD1,NA,TRBV30,TRBJ2-7,TGTGCCGGGGACAGGGGTTACGAGCAGTACTTC,CAGDRGYEQYF
NA,NA,TRBV5-1,TRBJ2-7,TGCGCCAGCAGCCATACTGAGGGTTACGAGCAGTACTTC,CASSHTEGYEQYF
TRBD1,NA,TRBV3-1,TRBJ1-4,TGTGCCAGCAGCCAAGGCTTGACAGGGGGCGAAAAACTGTTTTTT,CASSQGLTGGEKLFF
NA,NA,TRBV6-6,TRBJ2-5,TGTGCCAGCAGTTTCCCCCGGGGGCAGGGTGGGGATGAGCAGTACTTC,CASSFPRGQGGDEQYF
NA,NA,TRBV5-4,TRBJ2-3,TGTGCCAGCGCTAAAGGGGGTATTCGATCCACAGATACGCAGTATTTT,CASAKGGIRSTDTQYF
NA,few,TRBV27,TRBJ2-3,TGTGCCAGCGGAAATGGACCCAAGGCGGGAGATACGCAGTATTTT,CASGNGPKAGDTQYF
NA,few,TRBV18,TRBJ2-7,TGTGCCAGCTCACCTCTACGCGGATCACCAACCTACGAGCAGTACTTC,CASSPLRGSPTYEQYF
NA,NA,TRBV6-5,TRBJ2-5,TGTGCCAGCAGTTACTCTTTCTCTCGGATCGATGAGCAGTACTTC,CASSYSFSRIDEQYF
TRBD1,NA,TRBV6-5,TRBJ1-1,TGTGCCAGCAGTTACGAAGGACCCAGGGGGGCTTTCTTT,CASSYEGPRGAFF
NA,NA,TRBV7-3,TRBJ2-3,TGTGCCAGCAGTGTGGGGTTTTCTTACACAGGTACGCAGTATTTT,CASSVGFSYTGTQYF
TRBD1,few,TRBV12-3/TRBV12-4,TRBJ1-2,TGTGCCAGCAGTATGGACAGGGCGTATGGCTACACCTTC,CASSMDRAYGYTF
NA,NA,TRBV28,TRBJ1-2,TGTGCCAGCAGTTTAGGCTCCAGGGACTATGGCTACACCTTC,CASSLGSRDYGYTF
NA,once,TRBV6-1,TRBJ2-7,TGTGCCAGCAGTGAAATTGGACCGCACTACGAGCAGTACTTC,CASSEIGPHYEQYF
NA,few,TRBV10-3,TRBJ2-5,TGTGCCATCAGTGAGGGGGGGACAGCTCAAGAGACCCAGTACTTC,CAISEGGTAQETQYF
TRBD1,NA,TRBV6-5,TRBJ1-5,TGTGCCAGCAGTTACTCGGGGACAGGGGGGACCAGTCAGCCCCAGCATTTT,CASSYSGTGGTSQPQHF
TRBD1,few,TRBV6-5,TRBJ1-6,TGTGCCAGCAGTCCCCCGACAGGGTATAATTCACCCCTCCACTTT,CASSPPTGYNSPLHF
TRBD2,many,TRBV15,TRBJ2-7,TGTGCCACCAGCAGAGGCGGGGGGTCCTCCTACGAGCAGTACTTC,CATSRGGGSSYEQYF
NA,NA,TRBV7-9,TRBJ2-7,TGTACCAGCAGCTTAAGTTCGCGGTACGAGCAGTACTTC,CTSSLSSRYEQYF
NA,many,TRBV6-2/TRBV6-3,TRBJ2-7,TGTGCCAGCAGTTCGATGGACTACGAGCAGTACTTC,CASSSMDYEQYF